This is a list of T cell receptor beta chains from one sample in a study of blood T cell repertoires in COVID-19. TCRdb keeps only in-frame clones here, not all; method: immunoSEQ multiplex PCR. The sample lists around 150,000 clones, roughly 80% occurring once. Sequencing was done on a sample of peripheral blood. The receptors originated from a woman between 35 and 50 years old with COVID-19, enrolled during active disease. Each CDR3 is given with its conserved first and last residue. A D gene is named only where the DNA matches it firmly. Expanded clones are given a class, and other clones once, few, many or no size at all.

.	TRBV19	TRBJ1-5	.	CASNEPGGSNQPQHF	TGTGCCAGTAACGAACCGGGAGGTAGCAATCAGCCCCAGCATTTT
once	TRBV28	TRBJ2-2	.	CASSFQNGRAGELFF	TGTGCCAGCAGTTTCCAAAATGGTCGAGCCGGGGAGCTGTTTTTT
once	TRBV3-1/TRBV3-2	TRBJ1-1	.	CASRPLLNTEAFF	TGTGCCAGCAGACCGCTACTGAACACTGAAGCTTTCTTT
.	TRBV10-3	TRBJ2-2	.	CAIRETGGTGELFF	TGTGCCATCAGGGAAACCGGGGGCACCGGGGAGCTGTTTTTT
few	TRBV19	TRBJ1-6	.	CASRANLFSYNSPLHF	TGTGCCAGCAGGGCCAACCTATTCTCCTATAATTCACCCCTCCACTTT
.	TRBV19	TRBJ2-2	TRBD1	CASEPGQAPAGELFF	TGTGCCAGTGAACCGGGACAGGCCCCCGCCGGGGAGCTGTTTTTT
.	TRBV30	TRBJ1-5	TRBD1	CAWSLQGSQPQHF	TGTGCCTGGAGTTTACAGGGGAGTCAGCCCCAGCATTTT
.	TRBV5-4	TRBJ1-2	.	CASSSSRVYGYTF	TGTGCCAGCAGCAGCAGCAGGGTCTATGGCTACACCTTC
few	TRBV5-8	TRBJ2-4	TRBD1	CASSLSLDRDNIQYF	TGTGCCAGCAGCTTGTCGTTGGACAGGGACAACATTCAGTACTTC
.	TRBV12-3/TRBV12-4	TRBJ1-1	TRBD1	CASSRDREAFF	TGTGCCAGCAGTCGGGACAGGGAAGCTTTCTTT
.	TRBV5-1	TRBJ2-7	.	CASSLGAGQGLNYEQYF	TGCGCCAGCAGCTTGGGGGCAGGGCAGGGGTTAAACTACGAGCAGTACTTC
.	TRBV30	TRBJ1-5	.	CAWSANTAGNQPQHF	TGTGCCTGGAGCGCTAACACGGCGGGCAATCAGCCCCAGCATTTT
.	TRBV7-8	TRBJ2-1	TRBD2	CASSLALSSSGKNEQFF	TGTGCCAGCAGCTTAGCCTTGAGTTCTAGCGGGAAGAATGAGCAGTTCTTC
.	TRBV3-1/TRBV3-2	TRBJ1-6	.	CASSQVRGSPLHF	TGTGCCAGCAGCCAAGTCAGGGGTTCACCCCTCCACTTT
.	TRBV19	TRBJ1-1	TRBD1	CASERTGWMNTEAFF	TGTGCCAGTGAGAGGACAGGGTGGATGAACACTGAAGCTTTCTTT
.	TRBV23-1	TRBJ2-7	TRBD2	CARGCSTGTSGGQTVF	TGCGCCAGAGGGTGCTCCACCGGGACTAGCGGGGGCCAGACGGTATTC
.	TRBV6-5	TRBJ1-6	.	CASTGLEGSSPLHF	TGTGCCAGCACTGGTCTGGAGGGATCTTCACCCCTCCACTTT
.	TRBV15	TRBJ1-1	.	CATSRVSQRNTEAFF	TGTGCCACCAGCAGAGTATCACAAAGAAACACTGAAGCTTTCTTT
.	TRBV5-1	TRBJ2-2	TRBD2	CASSNLTSGRAGELFF	TGCGCCAGCAGCAACCTGACTAGCGGGAGGGCCGGGGAGCTGTTTTTT
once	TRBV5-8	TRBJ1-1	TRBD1	CASSLRTGLNTEAFF	TGTGCCAGCAGCCTCAGGACAGGGCTGAACACTGAAGCTTTCTTT
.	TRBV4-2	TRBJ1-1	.	CASSQEPGLDTEAFF	TGTGCCAGCAGCCAGGAACCAGGATTGGACACTGAAGCTTTCTTT
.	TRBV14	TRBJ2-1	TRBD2	CARTTASGGPPSLHEQFF	TGTGCCAGAACGACGGCTAGCGGGGGACCACCGTCGTTACATGAGCAGTTCTTC
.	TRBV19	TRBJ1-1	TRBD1	CASSRQGMDGAFF	TGTGCCAGTAGCAGACAGGGGATGGATGGAGCTTTCTTT